Listed here are 18 T cell receptor beta chains from one sample, sequenced in a study of Graves' ophthalmopathy and Graves' hyperthyroidism. The sequenced template was RNA, covering the TCR beta CDR3 region. HTBI primers served in a first-round RT-PCR, which a second-round multiplex PCR followed. MiXCR, run by TCRdb on the multiplex PCR reads, gives a single entry per CDR3 protein. Of hundreds of thousands of distinct CDR3 sequences in the sample, about 20% are singletons; the top ten hold roughly 7.4%. Sample: peripheral blood. The receptors stem from a woman under 30 with stable Graves' hyperthyroidism. Some clones in this sample may be carry-over from other donors' samples.

This clonotype was recorded a few times. Just one base apart from a much larger clone, this may be a read error. This chain joins TRBV6-2 or TRBV6-3 and TRBJ1-1; 7 bases map to TRBD1. The J segment lost 0 bases and the V segment lost 6 bases, leaving 4 bases of the junction unmatched. The CDR3 consists of 14 residues. Germline V lookup: CDR1 MNHEY, CDR2 SVGEGT. The CDR3 DNA reads TGTGCCAGCAGGGGGACAGCTATGAACACTGAAGCTTTCTTT. This gives the protein CASRGTAMNTEAFF.

This clonotype was counted at least ten times. The rearrangement links TRBV6-1 to TRBJ2-7; 7 bases agree with TRBD1. The germline V gene encodes CDR1 MNHNS and CDR2 SASEGT. The CDR3 totals 14 residues. After removal of 6 bases from V and 1 base from J, the junction contained 6 bases not matched to a gene. CDR3 in DNA: TGTGCCAGCAGGGCAAGACAGGGATCCTACGAGCAGTACTTC. Its translation is CASRARQGSYEQYF.

This clonotype was seen at least ten times. The chain links TRBV19 to TRBJ2-2; maybe TRBD1 (6 bases). Between the trimmed V and J ends, which lost 7 bases and 6 bases, there was a span of 15 bases. The germline V gene has CDR1 LNHDA and CDR2 SQIVND (reference sequence). CDR3 length: 14 amino acids. The CDR3 sequence: CASTTTPGAGELFF. The CDR3 nucleotides are TGTGCCAGTACCACCACCCCAGGGGCCGGGGAGCTGTTTTTT.

There are many counts of this clonotype. The chain combines TRBV7-6 with TRBJ2-7; 10 bases fit TRBD1. The CDR3 spans 15 residues. Trimming cost V 4 bases and J 4 bases; bases outside gene matches: 7. Germline CDR1 SGHVS, CDR2 FNYEAQ. The CDR3 coding sequence is TGTGCCAGCAGCTCCGAGGACAGGGGGAGGTACGAGCAGTACTTC. Translation gives CASSSEDRGRYEQYF.

This clonotype was seen repeatedly, ten times or more. The V gene is TRBV4-1, the J gene TRBJ1-6; the match to TRBD1 covers 8 bases. The CDR3 spans 17 residues. The germline CDR1 and CDR2 sequences are MGHRA and YSYEKL. V lost 0 bases to trimming and J lost 7 bases; unmatched junction nucleotides: 8. The CDR3 loop is CASSQDRQGIRNSPLHF. CDR3 coding DNA: TGCGCCAGCAGCCAAGATAGACAGGGGATAAGGAATTCACCCCTCCACTTT.

This clonotype came up many times. The chain recombines TRBV6-5 with TRBJ1-1; weak D call: TRBD1 (5 bases). The V end was cut by 0 bases, the J end by 4 bases, with 12 bases between. The CDR3 length is 15 residues. Germline CDR1 MNHEY, CDR2 SVGAGI. Here the CDR3 DNA reads TGTGCCAGCAGTTACTCACGGCAGGGTGGCACTGAAGCTTTCTTT. Its protein is CASSYSRQGGTEAFF.

The rearrangement joins TRBV5-8 to TRBJ1-1; no clear D gene. Germline V CDR1 and CDR2: SGHTS, YDEGEE. The ends were cut back, 2 bases at V and 10 bases at J, with 12 bases in the middle. This CDR3 is built from 12 residues. This CDR3 is CASSLKVHRAFF. In nucleotides, the CDR3 is TGTGCCAGCAGCTTAAAAGTGCATAGAGCTTTCTTT.

This chain uses TRBV15 with TRBJ2-5; 11 bases fit TRBD2. This CDR3 is built from 16 residues. V lost 3 bases and J lost 3; bases outside the gene matches: 6. Germline loops: CDR1 LNHNV, CDR2 YYDKDF (reference sequence). CDR3 residues: CATSSGKGLAEETQYF. The CDR3 coding sequence is TGTGCCACCAGCAGCGGAAAGGGACTAGCGGAAGAGACCCAGTACTTC.

This clonotype has a count of ten or more. V is TRBV28 and J is TRBJ1-3; a possible D gene is TRBD1 (5 bases). V was pared by 5 bases and J by 2 bases, with 10 bases between. CDR3 length: 14 residues. Germline V gene data show CDR1 as MDHEN and CDR2 as SYDVKM. CDR3 sequence: CASSRGGAGNTIYF. CDR3 bases: TGTGCCAGCAGTCGGGGGGGGGCTGGAAACACCATATATTTT. Full variable domain (remainder filled in from reference TRBV28 and TRBJ1-3): DVKVTQSSRYLVKRTGEKVFLECVQDMDHENMFWYRQDPGLGLRLIYFSYDVKMKEKGDIPEGYSVSREKKERFSLILESASTNQTSMYLCASSRGGAGNTIYFGEGSWLTVV.

This clonotype was observed at least ten times. The chain carries TRBV18 and TRBJ2-5; D is uncertain. The CDR3 totals 12 residues. The V and J ends lost 5 bases and 5 bases respectively, with 9 bases between them. The germline CDR1 and CDR2 sequences are KGHSH and LQKENI. CDR3: CASSWKMETQYF. CDR3 nucleotide sequence: TGTGCCAGCTCATGGAAGATGGAGACCCAGTACTTC.

This clonotype was detected ten times or more. The J gene is TRBJ2-5, the V gene TRBV24-1, with TRBD2 identical over 11 bases. J lost 7 bases, V lost 4 bases, and 7 bases had no gene match. Germline CDR1 is KGHDR and CDR2 is SFDVKD. The length of the CDR3 is 15 residues. This chain's CDR3 is CATSEPGTSGRTQYF. The CDR3 DNA is TGTGCCACCAGTGAACCCGGGACTAGCGGTAGGACCCAGTACTTC.

The chain is built from TRBV10-3 and TRBJ2-5; D gene unclear. The V gene lost 7 bases and the J gene lost 5 bases, with 8 bases spanning the gap. The CDR3 is 11 residues long. CDR1 is ENHRY, CDR2 SYGVKD, per germline. CDR3 amino acids: CAIKVGETQYF. CDR3 nucleotide sequence: TGTGCCATCAAGGTCGGCGAGACCCAGTACTTC.

Many counts were recorded for this clonotype. This CDR3 reads CASSLRRAVGHTEAFF. The DNA of the CDR3 is TGTGCCAGCAGTTTGAGACGGGCAGTGGGGCACACTGAAGCTTTCTTT. The chain uses TRBV28 and TRBJ1-1, with D possibly TRBD1 on 5 matching bases. Trimming took off 3 bases at V and 3 bases at J, with 17 bases between the two ends. This CDR3 is 16 amino acids long. Germline values: CDR1 MDHEN, CDR2 SYDVKM.

This clonotype was seen ten or more times. The J gene is TRBJ2-7, the V gene TRBV28; perhaps TRBD2 as D (6 bases). The length of the CDR3 is 15 residues. Germline-derived CDR1 and CDR2 are MDHEN and SYDVKM. V was trimmed by 6 bases and J by 4 bases, leaving 19 bases between them. Here the CDR3 DNA reads TGTGCCAGCAGCCCAGCGGGCAGGAGCCCGTACGAGCAGTACTTC. Translating it yields CASSPAGRSPYEQYF. Looking up the rest from reference TRBV28 and TRBJ2-7 gives the full variable domain: DVKVTQSSRYLVKRTGEKVFLECVQDMDHENMFWYRQDPGLGLRLIYFSYDVKMKEKGDIPEGYSVSREKKERFSLILESASTNQTSMYLCASSPAGRSPYEQYFGPGTRLTVT.

The rearrangement uses TRBV6-2 or TRBV6-3 and TRBJ1-6; no clear D. The CDR3 contains 14 residues. The V end was cut by 4 bases, the J end by 6 bases, with 10 bases between. CDR1 MNHEY and CDR2 SVGEGT come from the germline V gene. The CDR3 protein is CASSSVRGNSPLHF. CDR3 sequence (DNA): TGTGCCAGCAGTTCCGTGCGTGGTAATTCACCCCTCCACTTT.

This chain links TRBV29-1 with TRBJ1-1; 7 bases match TRBD1. The CDR3 length is 14 residues. The V gene end was trimmed by 7 bases and the J gene end by 1 base; junction bases not matched to a gene: 9. Germline values: CDR1 SQVTM, CDR2 ANQGSEA. The CDR3 protein is CSAKHRDRNTEAFF. In DNA, the CDR3 is TGCAGCGCCAAGCACCGGGACAGGAACACTGAAGCTTTCTTT.

This clonotype was seen ten or more times. V is TRBV7-8 and J is TRBJ1-1; the D gene is possibly TRBD1 (5 bases). Trimming took off 5 bases at V and 4 bases at J, with 11 bases between the two ends. The CDR3 is made up of 13 amino acids. CDR1 SGHVS and CDR2 FQNEAQ come from the germline V gene. The CDR3 spells CASSIGRGTEAFF. The DNA of the CDR3 is TGTGCCAGCAGCATTGGGAGGGGCACTGAAGCTTTCTTT. The full variable domain, rest sourced from reference TRBV7-8 and TRBJ1-1, is GAGVSQSPRYKVAKRGQDVALRCDPISGHVSLFWYQQALGQGPEFLTYFQNEAQLDKSGLPSDRFFAERPEGSVSTLKIQRTQQEDSAVYLCASSIGRGTEAFFGQGTRLTVV.

V and J are TRBV12-3 or TRBV12-4 and TRBJ2-5; D is unresolved. CDR3 length: 13 residues. Trimming shortened V by 3 bases and J by 0 bases, and 5 bases separated the two germline ends. The CDR3 here is CASSFSHQETQYF. CDR3 DNA: TGTGCCAGCAGTTTTAGCCACCAAGAGACCCAGTACTTC.